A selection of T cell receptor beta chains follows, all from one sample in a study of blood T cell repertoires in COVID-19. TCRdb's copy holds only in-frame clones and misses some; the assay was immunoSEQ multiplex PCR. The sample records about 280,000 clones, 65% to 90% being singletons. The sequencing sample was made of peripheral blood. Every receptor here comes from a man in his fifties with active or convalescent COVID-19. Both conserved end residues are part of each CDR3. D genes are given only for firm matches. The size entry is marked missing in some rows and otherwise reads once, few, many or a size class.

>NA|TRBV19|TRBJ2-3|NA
TGTGCCAGTAGTATCGGCGGGGAGCTTACGCAGTATTTT
CASSIGGELTQYF
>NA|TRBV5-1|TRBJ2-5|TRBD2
TGCGCCAGCAGCTTGTTCGGAGTAGCGGGAGGCGAGACCCAGTACTTC
CASSLFGVAGGETQYF
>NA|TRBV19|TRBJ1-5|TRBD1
TGTGCCAGTAGGGCTCAGGGGGTCGGCAATCAGCCCCAGCATTTT
CASRAQGVGNQPQHF
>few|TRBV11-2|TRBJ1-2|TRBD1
TGTGCCAGCAGCCCCCTCCGGGACAGGTTTAGCTACACCTTC
CASSPLRDRFSYTF
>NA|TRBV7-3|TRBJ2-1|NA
TGTGCCAGCAGCTCTGGCATGAGGAATGAGCAGTTCTTC
CASSSGMRNEQFF
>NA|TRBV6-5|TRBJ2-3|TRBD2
TGTGCCAGCAGTCGAGCGGGAGTTGATACGCAGTATTTT
CASSRAGVDTQYF
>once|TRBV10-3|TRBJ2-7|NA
TGTGCCATCAGTGGATCGGCAGGGTACGAGCAGTACTTC
CAISGSAGYEQYF
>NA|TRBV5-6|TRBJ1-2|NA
TGTGCCAGCAGCTTTTTTGGGGCGGGGGCCTATGGCTACACCTTC
CASSFFGAGAYGYTF
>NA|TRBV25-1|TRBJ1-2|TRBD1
TGTGCCAGCAGTCCTCCGGGACAGGGCGGTGGTGGCTACACCTTC
CASSPPGQGGGGYTF
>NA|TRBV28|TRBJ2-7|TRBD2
TGTGCCAGCAGTTTATGGACTCTAGCGGACTCCTACGAGCAGTACTTC
CASSLWTLADSYEQYF
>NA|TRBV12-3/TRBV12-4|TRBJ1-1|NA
TGTGCCAGCAGTTTGAACACGAACACTGAAGCTTTCTTT
CASSLNTNTEAFF
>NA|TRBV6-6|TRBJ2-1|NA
TGTGCCAGCTGGGTCAGAGGCGATGAGCAGTTCTTC
CASWVRGDEQFF
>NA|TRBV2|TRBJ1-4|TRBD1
TGTGCCAGCCGGTGGGACAGGGATGCAACTAATGAAAAACTGTTTTTT
CASRWDRDATNEKLFF
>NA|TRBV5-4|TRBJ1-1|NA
TGTGCCAGCAGCTTGGGGACAGCAATGAACACTGAAGCTTTCTTT
CASSLGTAMNTEAFF
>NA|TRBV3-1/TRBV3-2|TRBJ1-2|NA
TGTGCCAGCAGCCTCCCAGGAGCAGGGGAAAGCGGCTATGGCTACACCTTC
CASSLPGAGESGYGYTF
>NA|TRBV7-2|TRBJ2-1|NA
TGTGCCAGCAGCTTAGGCAGGGGCATAACAAATGAGCAGTTCTTC
CASSLGRGITNEQFF
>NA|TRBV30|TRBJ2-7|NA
TGTGCCTGGAACCAGGGGCTTTTCTACGAGCAGTACTTC
CAWNQGLFYEQYF
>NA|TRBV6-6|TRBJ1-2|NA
TGTGCCAGCAGGGTGGAGGGGGGGCTCTCCGGCTACACCTTC
CASRVEGGLSGYTF
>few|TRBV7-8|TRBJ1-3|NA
TGTGCCACCCGGGCCTTGAGAGGGTCTGGAAACACCATATATTTT
CATRALRGSGNTIYF
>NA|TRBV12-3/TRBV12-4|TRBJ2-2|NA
TGTGCCAGCAGCCAGGGATACACCGGGGAGCTGTTTTTT
CASSQGYTGELFF
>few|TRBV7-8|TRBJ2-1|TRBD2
TGTGCCAGCAGCTACCCTCGGGGTAAGCCAGCGGGAGGGCGGAATGAGCAGTTCTTC
CASSYPRGKPAGGRNEQFF
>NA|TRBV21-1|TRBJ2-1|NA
TGTGCCAGCAGCAATGGCCCCATATCATTCCCGAGCGGGAGTGGCAATGAGCAGTTCTTC
CASSNGPISFPSGSGNEQFF
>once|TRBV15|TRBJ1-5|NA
TGTGCCACCAGTGGGGGGAAGGATCAGCCCCAGCATTTT
CATSGGKDQPQHF
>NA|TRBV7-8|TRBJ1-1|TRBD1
TGTGCCAGCAGCTTGGGGACAGGGGGTTTTTTAACTGAAGCTTTCTTT
CASSLGTGGFLTEAFF
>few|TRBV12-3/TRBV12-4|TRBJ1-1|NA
TGTGCCAGCAGACTTAGGGGGGGCGGGCAAGCTTTCTTT
CASRLRGGGQAFF
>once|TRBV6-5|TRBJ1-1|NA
TGTGCCAGCACACCAGGGAACACTGAAGCTTTCTTT
CASTPGNTEAFF
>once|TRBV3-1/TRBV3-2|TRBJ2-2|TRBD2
TGTGCCAGCAGCCGATTCAGGACTAGCGACACCGGGGAGCTGTTTTTT
CASSRFRTSDTGELFF
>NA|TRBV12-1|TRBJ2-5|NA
TGTGCCAGCCATGGGGGGGGGAGTCCAGAGACCCAGTACTTC
CASHGGGSPETQYF
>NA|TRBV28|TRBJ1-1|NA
TGTGCCAGCACCATGGACAGTCTGAACACTGAAGCTTTCTTT
CASTMDSLNTEAFF
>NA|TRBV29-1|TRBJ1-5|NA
TGCAGCGTTGGGCTTGAGGGTACCAATCAGCCCCAGCATTTT
CSVGLEGTNQPQHF
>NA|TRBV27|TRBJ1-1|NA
TGTGCCAGCAGTGCCCGGTGGGGAGACACTGAAGCTTTCTTT
CASSARWGDTEAFF
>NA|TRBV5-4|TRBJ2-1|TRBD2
TGTGCCAGCGCCACCGGGACTAGCGGAAACAATGAGCAGTTCTTC
CASATGTSGNNEQFF
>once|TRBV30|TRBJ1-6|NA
TGTGCCTGGAGGGTCAGGCTCTGGCTTTATAATTCACCCCTCCACTTT
CAWRVRLWLYNSPLHF
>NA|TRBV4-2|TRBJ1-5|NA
TGTGCCAGCAGCCCCCGGGGGAGCAATCAGCCCCAGCATTTT
CASSPRGSNQPQHF
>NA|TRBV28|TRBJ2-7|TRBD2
TGTGCCAGCCGAATGATAGCGGGACCGTCCTACGAGCAGTACTTC
CASRMIAGPSYEQYF
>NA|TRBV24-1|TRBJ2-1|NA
TGTGCACCCCAAAGCCAGGGCTCCTACAATGAGCAGTTCTTC
CAPQSQGSYNEQFF